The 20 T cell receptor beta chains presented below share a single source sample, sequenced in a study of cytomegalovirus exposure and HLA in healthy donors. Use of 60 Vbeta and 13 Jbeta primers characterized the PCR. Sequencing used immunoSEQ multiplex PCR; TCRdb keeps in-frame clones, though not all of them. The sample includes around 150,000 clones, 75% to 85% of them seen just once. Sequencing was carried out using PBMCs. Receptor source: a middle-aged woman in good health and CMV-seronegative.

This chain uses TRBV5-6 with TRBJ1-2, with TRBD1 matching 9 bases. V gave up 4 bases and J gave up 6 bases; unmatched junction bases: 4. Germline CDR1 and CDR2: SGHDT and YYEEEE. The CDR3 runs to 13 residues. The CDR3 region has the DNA TGTGCCAGCAGCCGACAGGGGGAGGATGGCTACACCTTC. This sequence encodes CASSRQGEDGYTF. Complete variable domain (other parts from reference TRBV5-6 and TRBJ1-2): DAGVTQSPTHLIKTRGQQVTLRCSPKSGHDTVSWYQQALGQGPQFIFQYYEEEERQRGNFPDRFSGHQFPNYSSELNVNALLLGDSALYLCASSRQGEDGYTFGSGTRLTVV.

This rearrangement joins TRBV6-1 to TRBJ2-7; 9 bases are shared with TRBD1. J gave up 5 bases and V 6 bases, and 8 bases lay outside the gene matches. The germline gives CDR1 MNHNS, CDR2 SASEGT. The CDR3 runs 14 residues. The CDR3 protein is CASSGQGRSDEQYF. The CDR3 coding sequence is TGTGCCAGCAGCGGACAGGGGAGGTCCGACGAGCAGTACTTC.

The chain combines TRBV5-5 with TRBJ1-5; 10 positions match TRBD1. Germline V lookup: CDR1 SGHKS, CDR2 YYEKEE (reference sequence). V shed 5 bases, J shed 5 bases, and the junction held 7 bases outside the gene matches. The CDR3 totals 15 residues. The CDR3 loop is CASRAGTGDHQPQHF. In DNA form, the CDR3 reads TGTGCCAGCAGGGCCGGGACAGGGGATCATCAGCCCCAGCATTTT.

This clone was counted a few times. This CDR3 reads CASSFRRGRGVNNSPLHF. As DNA, the CDR3 is TGTGCCAGCAGCTTTAGGAGGGGGCGGGGGGTAAATAATTCACCCCTCCACTTT. The V and J genes are TRBV7-2 and TRBJ1-6; 7 bases match TRBD1. V shed 3 bases, J shed 5 bases, and the junction held 13 bases outside the gene matches. Germline CDR1 and CDR2: SGHTA and FQGNSA. The CDR3 runs to 18 residues.

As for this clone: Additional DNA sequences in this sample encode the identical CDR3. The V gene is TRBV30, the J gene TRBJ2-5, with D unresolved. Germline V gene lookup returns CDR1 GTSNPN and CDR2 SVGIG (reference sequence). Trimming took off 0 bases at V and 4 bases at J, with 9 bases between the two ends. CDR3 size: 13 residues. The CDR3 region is CAWSVRVRETQYF. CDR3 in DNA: TGTGCCTGGAGTGTACGGGTACGAGAGACCCAGTACTTC.

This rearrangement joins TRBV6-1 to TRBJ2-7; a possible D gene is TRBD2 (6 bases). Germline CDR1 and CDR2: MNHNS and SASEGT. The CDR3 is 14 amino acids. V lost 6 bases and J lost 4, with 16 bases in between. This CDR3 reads CASRSMRGRYEQYF. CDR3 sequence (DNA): TGTGCCAGCAGATCAATGCGGGGCAGATACGAGCAGTACTTC.

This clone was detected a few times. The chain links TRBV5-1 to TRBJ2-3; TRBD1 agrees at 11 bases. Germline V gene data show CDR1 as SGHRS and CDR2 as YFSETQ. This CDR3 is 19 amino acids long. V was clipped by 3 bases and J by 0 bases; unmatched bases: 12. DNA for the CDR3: TGCGCCAGCAGCTGGGACAGGGGGAGCCCTCGGCCTAGCACAGATACGCAGTATTTT. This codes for CASSWDRGSPRPSTDTQYF.

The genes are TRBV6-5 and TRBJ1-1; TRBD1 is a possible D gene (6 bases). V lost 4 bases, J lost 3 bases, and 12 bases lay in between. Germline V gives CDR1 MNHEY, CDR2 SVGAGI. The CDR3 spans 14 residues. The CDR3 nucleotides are TGTGCCAGCAGTTTGTGGGGGCTAGACACTGAAGCTTTCTTT. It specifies CASSLWGLDTEAFF.

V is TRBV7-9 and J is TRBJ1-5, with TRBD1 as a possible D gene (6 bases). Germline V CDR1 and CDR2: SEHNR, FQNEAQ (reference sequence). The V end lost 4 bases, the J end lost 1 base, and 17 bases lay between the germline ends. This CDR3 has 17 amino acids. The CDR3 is CASSSTAGTLSNQPQHF. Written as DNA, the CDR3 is TGTGCCAGCAGCTCAACCGCAGGGACACTGAGCAATCAGCCCCAGCATTTT.

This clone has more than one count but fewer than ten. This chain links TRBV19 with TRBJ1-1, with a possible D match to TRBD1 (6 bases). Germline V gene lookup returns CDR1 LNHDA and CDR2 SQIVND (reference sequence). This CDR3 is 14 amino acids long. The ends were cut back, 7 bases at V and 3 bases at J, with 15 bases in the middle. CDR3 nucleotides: TGTGCCAGTAACGGGGCCAGGGGATACACTGAAGCTTTCTTT. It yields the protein CASNGARGYTEAFF.

The CDR3 bases are TGTGCCAGCAGCTTGGCCCTGGGACAGGGGGATGACACCATATATTTT. Its protein product is CASSLALGQGDDTIYF. V is TRBV5-8 and J is TRBJ1-3; 11 bases agree with TRBD1. The CDR3 loop spans 16 amino acids. The J segment lost 8 bases and the V segment lost 0 bases, leaving 7 bases of the junction unmatched. Germline V gene sequence: CDR1 SGHTS, CDR2 YDEGEE.

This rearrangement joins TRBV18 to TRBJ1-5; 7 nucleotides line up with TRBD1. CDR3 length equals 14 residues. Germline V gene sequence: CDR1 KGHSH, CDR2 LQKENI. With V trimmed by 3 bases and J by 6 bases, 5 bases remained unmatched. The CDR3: CASSPDRARQPQHF. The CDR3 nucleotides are TGTGCCAGCTCACCTGACAGGGCCCGTCAGCCCCAGCATTTT.

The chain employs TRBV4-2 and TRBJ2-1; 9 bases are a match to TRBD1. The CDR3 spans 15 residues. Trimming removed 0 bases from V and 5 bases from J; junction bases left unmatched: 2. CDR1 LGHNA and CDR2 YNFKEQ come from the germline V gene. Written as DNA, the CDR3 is TGTGCCAGCAGCCAAGAAACAGGGGGCAACAATGAGCAGTTCTTC. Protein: CASSQETGGNNEQFF.

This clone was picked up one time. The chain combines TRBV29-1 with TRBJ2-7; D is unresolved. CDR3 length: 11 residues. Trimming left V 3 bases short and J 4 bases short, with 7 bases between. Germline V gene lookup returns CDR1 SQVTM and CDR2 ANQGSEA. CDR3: CSVERDYEQYF. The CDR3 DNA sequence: TGCAGCGTTGAGAGAGATTACGAGCAGTACTTC.

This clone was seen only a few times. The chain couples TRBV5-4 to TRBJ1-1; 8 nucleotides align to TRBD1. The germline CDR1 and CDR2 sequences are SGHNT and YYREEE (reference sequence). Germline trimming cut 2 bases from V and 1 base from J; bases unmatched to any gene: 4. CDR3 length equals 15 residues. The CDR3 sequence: CASSFGGTGNTEAFF. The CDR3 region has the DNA TGTGCCAGCAGCTTCGGAGGGACAGGGAACACTGAAGCTTTCTTT.

The CDR3 bases are TGTGCCAGCAGCTCCCGGACAGGTGAACAGCCCCAGCATTTT. Translation gives CASSSRTGEQPQHF. This chain joins TRBV7-2 and TRBJ1-5; TRBD1 matches 7 bases. The CDR3 covers 14 residues. J lost 7 bases, V lost 4 bases, and 7 bases had no gene match. Looked up from germline, CDR1 is SGHTA and CDR2 is FQGNSA.

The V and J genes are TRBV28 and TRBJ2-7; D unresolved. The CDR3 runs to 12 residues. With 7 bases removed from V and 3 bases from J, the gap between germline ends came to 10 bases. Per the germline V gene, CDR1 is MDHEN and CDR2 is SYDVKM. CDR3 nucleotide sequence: TGTGCCAGCAACCGGGTGCACTACGAGCAGTACTTC. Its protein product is CASNRVHYEQYF.

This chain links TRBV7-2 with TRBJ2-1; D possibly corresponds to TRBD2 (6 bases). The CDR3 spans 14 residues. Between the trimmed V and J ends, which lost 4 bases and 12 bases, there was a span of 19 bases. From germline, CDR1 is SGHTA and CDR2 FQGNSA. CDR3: CASSSTREVQRQFF. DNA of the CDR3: TGTGCCAGCAGCTCCACAAGGGAGGTACAAAGGCAGTTCTTC.

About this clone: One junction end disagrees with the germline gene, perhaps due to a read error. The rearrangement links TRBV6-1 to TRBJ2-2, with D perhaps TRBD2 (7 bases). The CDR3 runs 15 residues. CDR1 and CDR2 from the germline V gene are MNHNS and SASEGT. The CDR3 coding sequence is TGTGCCCGCAGTCTACGGGGGGCGGGGACCGGGGAGCTGTTTTTT. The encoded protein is CARSLRGAGTGELFF.

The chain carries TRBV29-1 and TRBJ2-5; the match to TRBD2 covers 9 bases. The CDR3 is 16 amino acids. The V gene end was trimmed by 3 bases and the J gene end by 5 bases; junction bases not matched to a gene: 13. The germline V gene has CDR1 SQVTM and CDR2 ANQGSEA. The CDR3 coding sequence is TGCAGCGTTGAGTTTGTTGGCGGGGGGGGGTGGGAGACCCAGTACTTC. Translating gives CSVEFVGGGGWETQYF.